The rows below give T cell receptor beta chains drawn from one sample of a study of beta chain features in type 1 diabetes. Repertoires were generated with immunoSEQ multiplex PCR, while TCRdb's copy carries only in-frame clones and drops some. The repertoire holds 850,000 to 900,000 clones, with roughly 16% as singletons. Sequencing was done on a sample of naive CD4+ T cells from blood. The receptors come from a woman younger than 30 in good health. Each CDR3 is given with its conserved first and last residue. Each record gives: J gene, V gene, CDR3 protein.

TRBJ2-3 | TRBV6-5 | CASSYSGLAGADTQYF
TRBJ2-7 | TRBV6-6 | CASSPAGDYEQYF
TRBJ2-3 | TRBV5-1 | CASSPRAGGPTDTQYF
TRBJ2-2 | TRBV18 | CASSPRDTGELFF
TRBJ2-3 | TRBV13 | CASSLGSGSFTDTQYF
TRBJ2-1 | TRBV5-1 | CASSLAPASWAEQFF
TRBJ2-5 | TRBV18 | CASSADSQVTQYF
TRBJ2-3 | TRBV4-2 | CASSQGGTSGTDTQYF
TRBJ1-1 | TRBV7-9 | CASSYGTTSNTEAFF
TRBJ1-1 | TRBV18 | CASSPQEFSTEAFF
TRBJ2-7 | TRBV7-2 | CASSSDRGPYEQYF
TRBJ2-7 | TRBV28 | CASSPTTGTSGYEQYF
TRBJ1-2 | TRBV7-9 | CASSFRSTGDNYGYTF
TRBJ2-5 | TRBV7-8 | CASSPYRGSGTQYF
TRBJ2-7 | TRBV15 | CATSRDFTYEQYF
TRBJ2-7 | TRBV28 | CASSFSDRDYEQYF
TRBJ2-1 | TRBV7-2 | CASSAGTARLNEQFF
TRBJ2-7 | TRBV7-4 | CASSLTMEQWGAGGYEQYF
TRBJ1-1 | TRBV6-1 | CASKQGLNTEAFF
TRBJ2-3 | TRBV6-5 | CASSYLAGRTDTQYF
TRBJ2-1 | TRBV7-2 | CASSFRREANEQFF
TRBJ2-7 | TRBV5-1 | CASSSLTGTYEQYF
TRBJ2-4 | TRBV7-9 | CASSPRGGLLLAKNIQYF
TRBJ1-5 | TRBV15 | CATSTSVESPQHF
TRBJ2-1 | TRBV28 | CASTRSGTYNEQFF
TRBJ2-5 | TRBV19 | CASSTQETQYF
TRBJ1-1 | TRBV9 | CASSVEGRNTEAFF